These T cell receptor beta chains were read from a single sample in a study of blood T cell repertoires in COVID-19. Generated by immunoSEQ multiplex PCR, the TCRdb table keeps only in-frame clones and is missing some. This table holds 110,000 or so clones, roughly 90% found once. The specimen was peripheral blood. The receptors originated from a human donor in a cohort sampled during active COVID-19. Both conserved end residues are part of each CDR3. D genes are given only for firm matches. Clone size is shown for a subset of rows, as once, few, many or a class of expanded clone.

V	D	J	length	size	CDR3	DNA
TRBV5-4	.	TRBJ1-1	15	.	CASSLMGRAGTEAFF	TGTGCCAGCAGCTTGATGGGCAGGGCCGGCACTGAAGCTTTCTTT
TRBV7-9	TRBD1	TRBJ2-6	19	.	CASSSRLAQGAKGANVLTF	TGTGCCAGCAGCTCCCGCCTCGCCCAGGGGGCGAAAGGGGCCAACGTCCTGACTTTC
TRBV19	TRBD1	TRBJ1-1	15	.	CASSLRQGATAEAFF	TGTGCCAGTAGTCTTAGACAGGGGGCGACGGCTGAAGCTTTCTTT
TRBV5-1	.	TRBJ2-1	15	.	CASSGTGNSYNAQFF	TGCGCCAGCAGCGGAACAGGCAACTCCTACAATGCGCAGTTCTTC
TRBV2	.	TRBJ1-1	17	.	CASSDQARTATNTEAFF	TGTGCCAGCAGTGACCAAGCGAGGACAGCTACGAACACTGAAGCTTTCTTT
TRBV24-1	.	TRBJ1-5	16	few	CATSAVLRGGDQPQHF	TGTGCCACCAGCGCCGTCCTTCGAGGCGGAGATCAGCCCCAGCATTTT
TRBV11-1	.	TRBJ2-7	14	.	CASSSGGTRHEQYF	TGTGCCAGCAGCTCAGGCGGGACTCGTCACGAGCAGTACTTC
TRBV14	.	TRBJ2-7	15	.	CASSFPRRVTYEQYF	TGTGCCAGCAGCTTCCCTCGACGGGTTACCTACGAGCAGTACTTC
TRBV19	.	TRBJ2-7	13	.	CASSIGEPGEQYF	TGTGCCAGTAGTATTGGGGAGCCGGGCGAGCAGTACTTC
TRBV5-5	.	TRBJ1-3	12	.	CASSQDSNTIYF	TGTGCCAGCAGCCAGGACAGTAACACCATATATTTT
TRBV27	.	TRBJ2-3	16	.	CASSLGTSFYTDTQYF	TGTGCCAGCAGTTTGGGGACATCTTTTTACACAGATACGCAGTATTTT
TRBV29-1	.	TRBJ2-3	16	.	CSVEGEGTGVSDTQYF	TGCAGCGTTGAGGGGGAGGGGACAGGTGTGTCAGATACGCAGTATTTT
TRBV6-5	TRBD1	TRBJ1-4	15	.	CASRANRGRSEKLFF	TGTGCCAGCAGAGCGAACAGGGGGCGTAGTGAAAAACTGTTTTTT
TRBV4-1	.	TRBJ1-3	17	few	CASSQEGSTLSGNTIYF	TGCGCCAGCAGCCAAGAAGGTAGCACTCTCTCTGGAAACACCATATATTTT
TRBV5-1	TRBD1	TRBJ2-7	16	once	CASSFLANRGQREQYF	TGCGCCAGCAGCTTCCTCGCAAACAGGGGACAAAGGGAGCAGTACTTC
TRBV30	TRBD2	TRBJ2-4	15	.	CAWIRTSGGKNIQYF	TGTGCCTGGATACGGACTAGCGGGGGGAAAAACATTCAGTACTTC
TRBV19	.	TRBJ2-5	14	.	CASSTMPSRETQYF	TGTGCCAGTAGTACAATGCCAAGCCGAGAGACCCAGTACTTC